The clone carrying this TCR beta chain has just a few counts. The antigen remains undetermined. Total RNA extracted from each sample amounted to at least 6 micrograms. This entry belongs to a study of blood T cells in healthy people across ages. Combining a sample-barcoded 5' primer with a J-beta primer mix, a second PCR ran for roughly 6 to 11 cycles. Researchers report that a template-switch adaptor with 12 random nucleotides tagged each cDNA molecule. MiXCR was run by TCRdb on the 5' RACE reads, yielding one entry per CDR3 protein. The sample has hundreds of thousands of distinct CDR3 sequences; 60% to 80% are singletons. General study results and limits: Donor CMV status was unknown, possibly confounding expanded clonotype changes. A greater number of naive CD4+ cells and higher diversity distinguished long-lived donors from aged donors.

V lost 3 bases, J lost 0 bases, and 14 bases lay in between. CDR3 length: 16 amino acids. The chain combines TRBV12-3 or TRBV12-4 with TRBJ1-1; D is perhaps TRBD1 (6 bases). Input material: blood. The source of this sequence is a man between 25 and 39 years old in good health. CDR3 nucleotides: TGTGCCAGCAGTTTCGGGGGGCCGCCCATGAACACTGAAGCTTTCTTT. This gives the protein CASSFGGPPMNTEAFF.